The present T cell receptor beta chain was sequenced within a study of shared T cell receptors in the human thymus. Assay: immunoSEQ multiplex PCR; the TCRdb copy retains only in-frame clones and omits some. The table includes roughly 410,000 clones, around 95% detected once. Germline assignment: CDR1 MGHDK and CDR2 SYGVNS. V was shortened by 2 bases and J by 6 bases, with 16 bases between the two germline ends. The CDR3 consists of 15 residues. Regarding this clone: The same CDR3 also results from other DNA sequences found in this sample.

The specimen sequenced was thymocytes. The receptor's source is a human donor. The J gene is TRBJ1-2, the V gene TRBV25-1, with D tentatively TRBD1 (6 bases). The DNA for the CDR3 is TGTGCCAGCAGTGAAGGTGGGACAAGGGGCGATGGCTACACCTTC. Translated: CASSEGGTRGDGYTF.